One sample yielded the 32 T cell receptor beta chains listed below, sequenced in a study of blood T cells in healthy people across ages. Combining a sample-barcoded 5' primer with a J-beta primer mix, a second PCR ran for about 6 to 11 cycles. TCRdb processed the 5' RACE reads anew with MiXCR; each CDR3 protein has one entry. The table shows 600,000 or so distinct CDR3 sequences, with approximately 30% occurring only once. Input material: blood. The receptor set was obtained from a woman aged 80 or older in good health.

This clonotype was counted at least ten times. V gene TRBV27 combines with J gene TRBJ2-7; D uncertain. V was shortened by 3 bases and J by 2 bases, with 17 bases between the two germline ends. In germline, CDR1 is MNHEY, CDR2 SMNVEV (reference sequence). The CDR3 is 16 residues long. In DNA form, the CDR3 reads TGTGCCAGCAGTTTCTCCGTACCAATCAGCACCTACGAGCAGTACTTC. It translates to CASSFSVPISTYEQYF.

As regards this clonotype: A clone one base away is much larger, so this may be a read error. The gene calls are TRBV7-2 and TRBJ2-7, with 12 bases fitting TRBD2. From germline, CDR1 is SGHTA and CDR2 FQGNSA. Trimming cost V 5 bases and J 7 bases; bases outside gene matches: 15. The CDR3 covers 17 residues. For the CDR3, the DNA is TGTGCCAGCAGCCTGCAACTAGCGGGGGGTCCCGGTGATGAGCAGTACTTC. Protein product: CASSLQLAGGPGDEQYF.

This clonotype was picked up many times. A read error may be the cause here, since a much bigger clone is one base away. The chain uses TRBV20-1 and TRBJ2-7; D call uncertain. Between the trimmed V and J ends, which lost 0 bases and 7 bases, there was a span of 19 bases. The CDR3 extends over 15 amino acids. The germline CDR1 and CDR2 sequences are DFQATT and SNEGSKA (reference sequence). CDR3 in DNA: TGCAGTGCTAGAGATACGGCCGCTTCTATCAATGAGCAGTACTTC. Translation: CSARDTAASINEQYF.

The chain links TRBV24-1 to TRBJ2-5, with 10 bases lining up with TRBD1. Germline CDR1 and CDR2: KGHDR and SFDVKD. Germline trimming cut 0 bases from V and 4 bases from J; bases unmatched to any gene: 16. CDR3 size: 20 residues. CDR3 amino acids: CATSDLPHHSGTGAGETQYF. The CDR3 DNA reads as TGTGCCACCAGTGATTTGCCCCACCATTCCGGGACAGGGGCAGGAGAGACCCAGTACTTC.

Ten or more counts support this clonotype. V is TRBV13 and J is TRBJ2-1; D ambiguous. Trimming pared 4 bases from V and 2 bases from J, leaving 15 bases between. CDR3 length equals 16 residues. Germline V gives CDR1 PRHDT, CDR2 FYEKMQ (reference sequence). The CDR3 region has the DNA TGTGCCAGCAGCTCCCGAGGAGCGAGAGCCTACAATGAGCAGTTCTTC. Translation gives CASSSRGARAYNEQFF.

This clonotype has just a few counts. Given a much more abundant clone one base away, this may be a read error. The chain carries TRBV12-3 or TRBV12-4 and TRBJ2-7, with unresolved D. V was shortened by 5 bases and J by 7 bases, with 15 bases between the two germline ends. The CDR3 consists of 13 residues. CDR3 DNA sequence: TGTGCCAGCAGTGTGGACCCGTACAATGAGCAGTACTTC. Translating gives CASSVDPYNEQYF.

Many counts were recorded for this clonotype. The rearrangement joins TRBV20-1 to TRBJ2-7; D not resolved. CDR1 is DFQATT and CDR2 is SNEGSKA in the germline V gene (reference sequence). V lost 7 bases and J lost 0, with 10 bases in between. This CDR3 has 12 residues. CDR3 DNA sequence: TGCAGTGTGGTCAGGCTCTCCTACGAGCAGTACTTC. It translates to CSVVRLSYEQYF.

This clonotype came up a few times. The rearrangement links TRBV28 to TRBJ1-6; TRBD1 aligns across 9 bases. CDR1 is MDHEN, CDR2 SYDVKM, per germline. V trimming: 7 bases; J trimming: 7 bases; junction bases outside the gene matches: 8. The CDR3 is 15 residues long. CDR3: CASTTGGTGNSPLHF. The CDR3 nucleotides read TGTGCCAGCACCACAGGCGGGACAGGGAATTCACCCCTCCACTTT.

The chain has TRBV5-6 and TRBJ2-5, with unresolved D. The V end lost 4 bases, the J end lost 11 bases, and 12 bases lay between the germline ends. The CDR3 consists of 11 residues. Germline values: CDR1 SGHDT, CDR2 YYEEEE. CDR3 protein: CASSTQNEQYF. In DNA, the CDR3 is TGTGCCAGCAGCACTCAGAATGAGCAGTACTTC.

There are a few counts of this clonotype. V usage is TRBV4-3 and J usage is TRBJ1-1, with D perhaps matching TRBD1 (5 bases). The V gene's germline CDR1 is LGHNA and CDR2 YSLEER. This CDR3 is 13 amino acids long. V lost 3 bases and J lost 8, with 13 bases in between. CDR3 sequence: CASSQGGWAEAFF. In DNA form, the CDR3 reads TGCGCCAGCAGCCAGGGGGGGTGGGCGGAAGCTTTCTTT.

This clonotype was seen a handful of times. This chain links TRBV5-1 with TRBJ2-1; a weak D match, TRBD1 (6 bases). Per the germline V gene, CDR1 is SGHRS and CDR2 is YFSETQ. V lost 3 bases to trimming and J lost 13 bases, with 23 bases between them. This CDR3 is built from 15 residues. In DNA form, the CDR3 reads TGCGCCAGCAGCTCGGCCAATGTGGGACAAGAGACCCAGTTCTTC. It codes for CASSSANVGQETQFF.

This clonotype was seen ten or more times. The chain couples TRBV6-6 to TRBJ2-7, with D unclear. The length of the CDR3 is 12 residues. From germline, CDR1 is MNHNY and CDR2 SVGAGI (reference sequence). The ends were cut back, 2 bases at V and 6 bases at J, with 8 bases in the middle. The CDR3 sequence is CASSYTSGEQYF. In nucleotides, the CDR3 is TGTGCCAGCAGTTACACGTCGGGCGAGCAGTACTTC.

To note about this clonotype: This may be a read error: a much more frequent sequence differs by one nucleotide. V usage is TRBV12-3 or TRBV12-4 and J usage is TRBJ1-5, with unresolved D. There are 13 residues in the CDR3. CDR3 residues: CAGSLENNQPQHF. CDR3 sequence (DNA): TGTGCCGGCAGTTTGGAGAATAATCAGCCCCAGCATTTT.

This clonotype showed up just a few times. A much larger clone lies one base from this, so it may be a read error. The chain uses TRBV5-1 and TRBJ1-1; no clear D gene. Germline lookup yields CDR1 SGHRS and CDR2 YFSETQ. The CDR3 totals 14 residues. V lost 0 bases to trimming and J lost 3 bases, with 9 bases between them. The CDR3 protein is CASSLASVDTEAFF. As DNA, the CDR3 is TGCGCCAGCAGCTTGGCTTCAGTGGACACTGAAGCTTTCTTT.

The table lists this clonotype with many counts. This sequence joins TRBV6-4 and TRBJ2-7; D possibly matches TRBD1 or TRBD2 (5 bases each). The ends were cut back, 5 bases at V and 5 bases at J, with 13 bases in the middle. Germline loops: CDR1 MRHNA, CDR2 SNTAGT. This CDR3 comprises 13 residues. CDR3 bases: TGTGCCAGCAGTCGGCCCCGAGGGGACGAGCAGTACTTC. Residues: CASSRPRGDEQYF.

This clonotype was counted ten times or more. The chain has TRBV5-6 and TRBJ1-2; TRBD1 might be the D (5 bases). V lost 3 bases, J lost 5 bases, and 11 bases lay in between. From germline, CDR1 is SGHDT and CDR2 YYEEEE. This CDR3 has 13 amino acids. CDR3 loop: CASSSIDRYGYTF. In nucleotides, the CDR3 is TGTGCCAGCAGCTCGATCGACAGATATGGCTACACCTTC.

The V gene is TRBV6-4, the J gene TRBJ2-1, with 9 bases identical to TRBD2. Germline-derived CDR1 and CDR2 are MRHNA and SNTAGT. V gave up 6 bases and J gave up 7 bases; unmatched junction bases: 10. The CDR3 is 15 residues long. CDR3 nucleotide sequence: TGTGCCAGCAGCGTTCTGGCGGGAGGGTGGAATGAGCAGTTCTTC. It is translated as CASSVLAGGWNEQFF.

The chain employs TRBV27 and TRBJ1-4; perhaps TRBD1 as D (5 bases). Germline lookup yields CDR1 MNHEY and CDR2 SMNVEV (reference sequence). The V gene lost 0 bases and the J gene lost 7 bases, with 15 bases spanning the gap. This CDR3 region has 16 residues. The CDR3 coding sequence is TGTGCCAGCAGTTTATCCTGCAGGGTGATAGGTGAAAAACTGTTTTTT. Encoded protein: CASSLSCRVIGEKLFF.

V is TRBV24-1 and J is TRBJ2-5; D tentatively fits TRBD1 or TRBD2 (5 bases each). Germline CDR1 KGHDR, CDR2 SFDVKD. The V end was cut by 4 bases, the J end by 11 bases, with 43 bases between. CDR3 size: 22 residues. CDR3 sequence: CATSERSPGVAGTLGSYNEQYF. The CDR3 DNA reads TGTGCCACCAGTGAACGATCTCCCGGGGTGGCAGGGACGTTGGGGTCCTACAATGAGCAGTACTTC.

This clonotype came up many times. The chain couples TRBV30 to TRBJ1-4; D is unclear. There are 17 residues in the CDR3. The ends were cut back, 1 base at V and 3 bases at J, with 18 bases in the middle. Germline V CDR1 and CDR2: GTSNPN, SVGIG (reference sequence). CDR3 amino acids: CAWSALTVGRPNEKLFF. The DNA for the CDR3 is TGTGCCTGGAGTGCCTTAACTGTCGGGAGACCTAATGAAAAACTGTTTTTT. The full variable domain, completed using reference TRBV30 and TRBJ1-4, is SQTIHQWPATLVQPVGSPLSLECTVEGTSNPNLYWYRQAAGRGLQLLFYSVGIGQISSEVPQNLSASRPQDRQFILSSKKLLLSDSGFYLCAWSALTVGRPNEKLFFGSGTQLSVL.

This clonotype occurred many times. The chain employs TRBV20-1 and TRBJ2-4; D is possibly TRBD2 (7 bases). Per germline, CDR1 DFQATT and CDR2 SNEGSKA (reference sequence). This CDR3 contains 13 residues. V gave up 6 bases and J gave up 8 bases, with 17 bases separating them. The CDR3 DNA reads as TGCAGTGCCAAGGAGGGGGGGTACGACATTCAGTACTTC. Translation: CSAKEGGYDIQYF.

This clonotype was observed a handful of times. Sequence at one end of the junction differs from germline and may be a read error. The chain combines TRBV28 with TRBJ1-2; TRBD1 matches 8 bases. CDR3 size: 12 residues. Germline lookup yields CDR1 MDHEN and CDR2 SYDVKM. This CDR3 reads CAGRQGQYGYTF. The CDR3 DNA follows: TGTGCCGGCAGACAGGGGCAATATGGCTACACCTTC.

As regards this clonotype: A read error is possible here, since a much larger clone lies one base away. The V call is TRBV10-3, the J call TRBJ2-3; perhaps TRBD2 as D (5 bases). Looked up from germline, CDR1 is ENHRY and CDR2 is SYGVKD. This CDR3 comprises 14 residues. The chain's CDR3 is CAVRSGGSTDTQYF. The CDR3 nucleotides read TGTGCCGTCAGAAGCGGCGGGAGCACAGATACGCAGTATTTT.

This clonotype occurred many times. A clone one base away is much larger, so this may be a read error. The rearrangement links TRBV25-1 to TRBJ2-5, with D tentatively TRBD2 (7 bases). Between the trimmed V and J ends, which lost 6 bases and 5 bases, there was a span of 16 bases. This CDR3 has 14 amino acids. Germline V CDR1 and CDR2: MGHDK, SYGVNS. In DNA form, the CDR3 reads TGTGCCAGCAGGGTTGGGGGGGCCGTTGAGACCCAGTACTTC. It is translated as CASRVGGAVETQYF.

This clonotype was detected ten times or more. In DNA, the CDR3 is TGTGCCAGCAGCGTAGACGGTCAGGGGGCAACGCAGTACTTC. It encodes CASSVDGQGATQYF. The chain is built from TRBV9 and TRBJ2-7, with 8 bases that match TRBD1. The CDR3 has 14 amino acids. V was pared by 0 bases and J by 9 bases, with 8 bases of the junction left unmatched. From germline, CDR1 is SGDLS and CDR2 YYNGEE.

In regard to this clonotype: With a much larger clone just one base away, this may be a read error. The chain combines TRBV27 with TRBJ2-5, with 8 nucleotides matching TRBD2. The CDR3 runs to 15 residues. The germline V gene has CDR1 MNHEY and CDR2 SMNVEV (reference sequence). J gave up 6 bases and V 5 bases, and 11 bases lay outside the gene matches. The CDR3 DNA reads as TGTGCCAGCAGTACCCGGACTAGCAATCTACAGACCCAGTACTTC. It is translated as CASSTRTSNLQTQYF.

The chain carries TRBV20-1 and TRBJ2-5, with 9 bases fitting TRBD2. Germline trimming cut 5 bases from V and 6 bases from J; bases unmatched to any gene: 10. The CDR3 runs to 14 residues. Per the germline V gene, CDR1 is DFQATT and CDR2 is SNEGSKA (reference sequence). The CDR3 protein is CSACAGGGGQTQYF. The CDR3 DNA reads as TGCAGTGCTTGCGCGGGGGGGGGCGGACAGACCCAGTACTTC.

The chain is built from TRBV6-2 or TRBV6-3 and TRBJ1-5, with D perhaps matching TRBD1 (5 bases). The CDR3 is 16 amino acids. The germline V gene encodes CDR1 MNHEY and CDR2 SVGEGT. V was trimmed by 7 bases and J by 6 bases, leaving 22 bases between them. The CDR3: CASTSPTGAGIQPQHF. CDR3 coding DNA: TGTGCCAGCACCTCCCCGACCGGGGCAGGGATTCAGCCCCAGCATTTT.

The gene calls are TRBV5-1 and TRBJ2-1; D unresolved. V was cut by 0 bases and J by 8 bases, with 12 bases left in between. The CDR3 spans 14 residues. The V gene's germline CDR1 is SGHRS and CDR2 YFSETQ. CDR3 nucleotide sequence: TGCGCCAGCAGCTTGGGGGCCCCCGTAGATGAGCAGTTCTTC. It yields the protein CASSLGAPVDEQFF.

This clonotype appeared many times. This sequence joins TRBV20-1 and TRBJ2-1; TRBD2 aligns across 11 bases. Unmatched junction bases numbered 7, after V lost 6 bases and J lost 3 bases. Germline values: CDR1 DFQATT, CDR2 SNEGSKA (reference sequence). This CDR3 comprises 15 residues. The DNA of the CDR3 is TGCAGTGCGGAGACCGGGACTAGCGGCTACAATGAGCAGTTCTTC. This gives the protein CSAETGTSGYNEQFF.

This clonotype was detected ten times or more. This chain links TRBV7-2 with TRBJ2-1, with D possibly being TRBD2 (6 bases). This CDR3 is 11 amino acids long. Trimming pared 4 bases from V and 10 bases from J, leaving 8 bases between. Germline loops: CDR1 SGHTA, CDR2 FQGNSA. CDR3 sequence reads: CASSSGLEQFF. The CDR3 bases are TGTGCCAGCAGCTCGGGACTCGAGCAGTTCTTC.

The chain uses TRBV18 and TRBJ2-3; either TRBD1 or TRBD2 may fit D (6 bases each). From germline, CDR1 is KGHSH and CDR2 LQKENI. Trimming took off 3 bases at V and 1 base at J, with 17 bases between the two ends. The CDR3 sequence is 17 residues long. CDR3 residues: CASSPVLQGGGTDTQYF. CDR3 nucleotides: TGTGCCAGCTCACCTGTCTTACAGGGAGGAGGCACAGATACGCAGTATTTT.